Sequencing of this T cell receptor (beta chain) was carried out in a study of OX40 agonist ivuxolimab in advanced cancers. Assay: immunoSEQ multiplex PCR; the TCRdb copy retains only in-frame clones and omits some. Here the sample spans 25,000 to 40,000 clones, approximately 88% being singletons. Per germline, CDR1 MGHRA and CDR2 YSYEKL. The CDR3 is 17 amino acids. V shed 0 bases and J shed 2 bases, with 16 bases lying between them. This TCR derives from an adult with an advanced solid tumor such as melanoma, head and neck, liver or kidney cancer. The chain carries TRBV4-1 and TRBJ1-2, with D tentatively TRBD1 (5 bases). The material sequenced was CD4+ or CD8+ T cells sorted from blood, taken in a trial of the OX40 agonist ivuxolimab. The CDR3 bases are TGCGCCAGCAGCCAAGATACTTTGGATGGGGCGAACTATGGCTACACCTTC. Its protein is CASSQDTLDGANYGYTF.